This TCR beta chain was identified during a study of shared clonotypes between healthy human individuals. Each replicate PCR on the sorted subsets used 150 to 200 ng DNA (about 30,000 T cell genomes). Method: immunoSEQ multiplex PCR; TCRdb's copy keeps in-frame clones and lacks some. Of some 1,400,000 clones in the sample, 95% to 97% were seen once. This CDR3 is built from 13 residues. Trimming took off 6 bases at V and 4 bases at J, with 9 bases between the two ends. The germline CDR1 and CDR2 sequences are LNHDA and SQIVND (reference sequence). The source is a young man in good health. The sequencing sample was made of naive CD4+ T cells sorted from blood. Sample subset: CD45RA+ positively selected. The J gene is TRBJ2-2, the V gene TRBV19, with unresolved D. The CDR3 sequence is CASRKHGTGELFF. The CDR3 DNA reads TGTGCCAGTAGGAAGCATGGCACCGGGGAGCTGTTTTTT.